The clone carrying this TCR beta chain was seen at least ten times. Its target is not known. The CDR3 covers 13 residues. CDR1 and CDR2 from the germline V gene are SGHTA and FQGNSA. Trimming removed 5 bases at V and 4 bases at J, with 11 bases between. TCRdb passed the reads through MiXCR, listing each CDR3 protein once. Here the sample spans tens of thousands of distinct CDR3 sequences, over 3.5% being singletons. This sample is drawn from a study of T cell repertoires in cytomegalovirus infection. Study details: Based on public TCR beta signatures, there were indications of CMV infection and of a matching HLA type.

Overall study findings and caveats: Clonotypes of TCR beta that were HLA-C-restricted and CMV-specific dominated the ex vivo response. Identification of carriers of CMV plus the relevant HLA was achieved through cumulative public TCR beta family frequency.

This TCR was recovered from a human donor in good health (CMV status not recorded). Some clones in this sample may be carry-over from other donors' samples. The V call is TRBV7-2, the J call TRBJ1-2, with D uncertain. The sequencing sample was made of PBMCs. The CDR3 spells CASSLTSAYGYTF. The DNA for the CDR3 is TGTGCCAGCAGCCTCACTTCCGCCTATGGCTACACCTTC.